The 32 T cell receptor beta chains given below trace back to one sample, sequenced in a study of T cell changes during pregnancy in multiple sclerosis. Data came from immunoSEQ multiplex PCR; TCRdb stores just in-frame clones and leaves some out. Of about 33,000 clones listed, about 89% are singletons. The sequencing here drew on CD4+ T cells from peripheral blood mononuclear cells, taken in the third trimester of pregnancy. Receptors were obtained from a female donor in good health, enrolled as a control in a pregnancy study.

The chain is built from TRBV5-1 and TRBJ2-3; possibly TRBD2 for D (6 bases). Germline V gene sequence: CDR1 SGHRS, CDR2 YFSETQ. V shed 2 bases and J shed 4 bases, with 11 bases lying between them. CDR3 length: 14 amino acids. The CDR3 DNA follows: TGCGCCAGCAGCTTTGGAGGGTCACCAGATACGCAGTATTTT. It is translated as CASSFGGSPDTQYF.

This clone has only one observation. The chain couples TRBV14 to TRBJ2-2; 8 bases line up with TRBD1. Germline CDR1 SGHDN, CDR2 FVKESK. This CDR3 has 16 residues. V lost 1 base, J lost 1 base, and 2 bases stayed unmatched. Here the CDR3 reads CASSQGDRWNTGELFF. CDR3 nucleotide sequence: TGTGCCAGCAGCCAAGGGGACAGGTGGAACACCGGGGAGCTGTTTTTT.

V usage is TRBV4-1 and J usage is TRBJ1-5; TRBD1 agrees at 7 bases. The V and J ends lost 1 base and 6 bases, in that order; junction bases with no gene match: 0. CDR1 and CDR2 (germline): MGHRA, YSYEKL. This CDR3 comprises 13 residues. CDR3 amino acids: CASSQGQGQPQHF. The CDR3 DNA reads as TGCGCCAGCAGCCAAGGACAGGGTCAGCCCCAGCATTTT.

This chain connects TRBV7-9 to TRBJ2-1; 8 bases fit TRBD2. The length of the CDR3 is 15 residues. Germline V gene data show CDR1 as SEHNR and CDR2 as FQNEAQ (reference sequence). The V and J ends lost 5 bases and 4 bases, in that order; junction bases with no gene match: 7. The chain's CDR3 is CASSATSEFYNEQFF. CDR3 DNA: TGTGCCAGCAGCGCGACTAGCGAATTTTACAATGAGCAGTTCTTC. Full variable domain (rest looked up from reference TRBV7-9 and TRBJ2-1): DTGVSQNPRHKITKRGQNVTFRCDPISEHNRLYWYRQTLGQGPEFLTYFQNEAQLEKSRLLSDRFSAERPKGSFSTLEIQRTEQGDSAMYLCASSATSEFYNEQFFGPGTRLTVL.

The chain has TRBV18 and TRBJ1-4; 7 positions agree with TRBD1. Germline V gives CDR1 KGHSH, CDR2 LQKENI. The V and J ends lost 6 bases and 0 bases, in that order; junction bases with no gene match: 10. The CDR3 spans 17 residues. The CDR3 loop reads CASSQTGQPATNEKLFF. For the CDR3, the DNA is TGTGCCAGCTCTCAAACGGGACAGCCCGCAACTAATGAAAAACTGTTTTTT.

The chain couples TRBV5-6 to TRBJ2-1, with 7 bases that match TRBD2. The V gene end was trimmed by 4 bases and the J gene end by 0 bases; junction bases not matched to a gene: 7. This CDR3 spans 16 amino acids. Germline CDR1 is SGHDT and CDR2 is YYEEEE. The CDR3 loop is CASSRGGGSSYNEQFF. The DNA for the CDR3 is TGTGCCAGCAGCCGTGGTGGCGGGAGCTCCTACAATGAGCAGTTCTTC.

The chain has TRBV6-5 and TRBJ1-6; 11 bases match TRBD1. This CDR3 has 15 residues. CDR1 is MNHEY and CDR2 is SVGAGI in the germline V gene. Unmatched junction bases numbered 6, after V lost 6 bases and J lost 8 bases. CDR3 protein: CASSAPGQGDSPLHF. CDR3 bases: TGTGCCAGCAGCGCGCCGGGACAGGGGGATTCACCCCTCCACTTT.

Comments on this clone: Other DNA sequences in this sample translate to the same CDR3. V is TRBV19 and J is TRBJ2-7; 11 positions match TRBD2. The CDR3 loop spans 17 amino acids. Trimming took 10 bases from V and 1 from J; bases not matched to a gene: 15. CDR1 is LNHDA and CDR2 is SQIVND in the germline V gene (reference sequence). The CDR3 region is CATQNYAGTSGSYEQYF. For the CDR3, the DNA is TGTGCCACCCAAAACTACGCCGGGACTAGCGGTTCCTACGAGCAGTACTTC.

This clone was recorded once. The chain recombines TRBV2 with TRBJ1-4; no clear D gene. The CDR3 extends over 15 amino acids. V lost 6 bases to trimming and J lost 7 bases, with 18 bases between them. Germline-derived CDR1 and CDR2 are SNHLY and FYNNEI. The CDR3 reads CASRRKGTSGEKLFF. The CDR3 DNA sequence: TGTGCCAGCAGACGAAAGGGAACGAGCGGTGAAAAACTGTTTTTT.

The chain has TRBV9 and TRBJ1-4; 8 bases line up with TRBD1. V lost 4 bases, J lost 0 bases, and 2 bases stayed unmatched. The CDR3 covers 15 residues. Germline CDR1 and CDR2: SGDLS and YYNGEE. This CDR3 is CASSLQGATNEKLFF. CDR3 nucleotide sequence: TGTGCCAGCAGCCTACAGGGGGCAACTAATGAAAAACTGTTTTTT. Together with reference TRBV9 and TRBJ1-4, the CDR3 gives the full variable domain: DSGVTQTPKHLITATGQRVTLRCSPRSGDLSVYWYQQSLDQGLQFLIQYYNGEERAKGNILERFSAQQFPDLHSELNLSSLELGDSALYFCASSLQGATNEKLFFGSGTQLSVL.

This rearrangement joins TRBV27 to TRBJ1-1; perhaps TRBD1 as D (6 bases). V lost 4 bases and J lost 0, with 18 bases in between. This CDR3 is built from 17 residues. In germline, CDR1 is MNHEY, CDR2 SMNVEV (reference sequence). The CDR3 coding sequence is TGTGCCAGCAGTTCAGTATATGGGGGACACTTGAACACTGAAGCTTTCTTT. Amino acids: CASSSVYGGHLNTEAFF.

The chain combines TRBV28 with TRBJ2-7; 9 bases fit TRBD1. This CDR3 has 13 amino acids. From germline, CDR1 is MDHEN and CDR2 SYDVKM. The J segment lost 3 bases and the V segment lost 10 bases, leaving 7 bases of the junction unmatched. The CDR3 region has the DNA TGTGCCATACAGGGGACAGGGCTCTACGAGCAGTACTTC. It codes for CAIQGTGLYEQYF.

This chain joins TRBV5-1 and TRBJ2-3, with D possibly matching TRBD1 (5 bases). V lost 6 bases and J lost 8, with 22 bases in between. The germline gives CDR1 SGHRS, CDR2 YFSETQ. The CDR3 has 15 amino acids. The CDR3 here is CASTLGAPLIGTQYF. The CDR3 DNA reads as TGCGCCAGCACGTTAGGGGCGCCGTTAATAGGTACGCAGTATTTT. Looking up the rest from reference TRBV5-1 and TRBJ2-3 gives the full variable domain: KAGVTQTPRYLIKTRGQQVTLSCSPISGHRSVSWYQQTPGQGLQFLFEYFSETQRNKGNFPGRFSGRQFSNSRSEMNVSTLELGDSALYLCASTLGAPLIGTQYFGPGTRLTVL.

The sample holds one count of this clone. The chain employs TRBV4-3 and TRBJ1-5; TRBD1 might be the D (5 bases). The germline V and J ends were trimmed by 0 bases and 7 bases, with 13 bases remaining between them. This CDR3 has 15 residues. Per the germline V gene, CDR1 is LGHNA and CDR2 is YSLEER. The CDR3 loop is CASSQDPGAEQPQHF. The CDR3 bases are TGCGCCAGCAGCCAAGATCCTGGGGCGGAACAGCCCCAGCATTTT.

In its sample, this clone was seen a few times. The chain carries TRBV28 and TRBJ2-7; tentative D call: TRBD2 (7 bases). The germline gives CDR1 MDHEN, CDR2 SYDVKM. The CDR3 contains 13 residues. Trimming stripped 9 bases from V and 0 bases from J, with 12 bases between. CDR3 region: CASRGALSYEQYF. The CDR3 region has the DNA TGTGCCAGTCGGGGGGCACTCTCCTACGAGCAGTACTTC.

The CDR3 nucleotides are TGCGCCATCAGAACAGGGTTCTACGAGCAGTACTTC. Translating it yields CAIRTGFYEQYF. The chain joins TRBV10-1 to TRBJ2-7; a weak D match, TRBD1 (6 bases). V lost 10 bases and J lost 3, with 13 bases in between. Looked up from germline, CDR1 is WNHNN and CDR2 is SYGVQD (reference sequence). The CDR3 length is 12 residues.

The chain is built from TRBV7-2 and TRBJ2-7; D call uncertain. Germline V gene lookup returns CDR1 SGHTA and CDR2 FQGNSA. There are 11 residues in the CDR3. V shed 3 bases and J shed 5 bases, with 5 bases lying between them. The CDR3 nucleotides are TGTGCCAGCAGCTTGCGGAACGAGCAGTACTTC. This gives the protein CASSLRNEQYF.

The rearrangement uses TRBV7-7 and TRBJ2-3; 7 bases fit TRBD1. The CDR3 totals 14 residues. J was trimmed by 2 bases and V by 5 bases; bases with no gene match: 4. Per germline, CDR1 SSHAT and CDR2 FNYEAQ (reference sequence). The CDR3 sequence is CASSPGQATDTQYF. Here the CDR3 DNA reads TGTGCCAGCAGCCCCGGACAGGCCACAGATACGCAGTATTTT.

The chain recombines TRBV6-6 with TRBJ2-3; TRBD2 matches 10 bases. There are 16 residues in the CDR3. V shed 4 bases, J shed 0 bases, and the junction held 4 bases outside the gene matches. The germline CDR1 and CDR2 sequences are MNHNY and SVGAGI (reference sequence). CDR3 nucleotides: TGTGCCAGCAGTTTCCTAGCGGGAGCAAGCACAGATACGCAGTATTTT. It encodes CASSFLAGASTDTQYF.

V is TRBV9 and J is TRBJ2-1, with 14 bases identical to TRBD2. The trim removed 2 bases at V and 0 bases at J, leaving 13 bases unmatched. This CDR3 has 21 residues. Germline CDR1 and CDR2: SGDLS and YYNGEE. In nucleotides, the CDR3 is TGTGCCAGCAGCGTTACCCAGGGACTAGCGGGAGCTCGGAGCTCCTACAATGAGCAGTTCTTC. It encodes CASSVTQGLAGARSSYNEQFF.

The chain uses TRBV28 and TRBJ1-2; D is unclear. V lost 3 bases, J lost 8 bases, and 10 bases lay in between. The germline V gene has CDR1 MDHEN and CDR2 SYDVKM. The CDR3 totals 12 residues. DNA for the CDR3: TGTGCCAGCAGTTTGGTCGGGAGGGGCTACACCTTC. Its translation is CASSLVGRGYTF.

The chain has TRBV7-2 and TRBJ1-5; TRBD1 agrees at 8 bases. This CDR3 has 15 residues. CDR1 SGHTA and CDR2 FQGNSA come from the germline V gene. The V segment lost 6 bases and the J segment 3 bases; nucleotides outside the gene matches: 7. The CDR3 sequence: CASRRDRGNNQPQHF. The CDR3 nucleotides are TGTGCCAGCAGACGAGACAGGGGAAACAATCAGCCCCAGCATTTT.

Only one count was recorded for this clone. The rearrangement links TRBV5-1 to TRBJ2-3; 7 nucleotides line up with TRBD2. V trimming: 4 bases; J trimming: 0 bases; junction bases outside the gene matches: 8. CDR1 is SGHRS and CDR2 is YFSETQ in the germline V gene. The CDR3 contains 16 residues. The CDR3, as DNA: TGCGCCAGCAGCACGCCTAGCGGCTCGAGCACAGATACGCAGTATTTT. Translated, it gives CASSTPSGSSTDTQYF.

The chain links TRBV6-1 to TRBJ1-2; D is undetermined. V lost 4 bases and J 3 bases, leaving 12 bases between the germline ends. Germline V gene sequence: CDR1 MNHNS, CDR2 SASEGT. CDR3 size: 14 residues. CDR3 loop: CASSVRGLDYGYTF. The CDR3 DNA is TGTGCCAGCAGTGTAAGAGGTTTAGACTATGGCTACACCTTC.

This clone was counted only a few times. The rearrangement joins TRBV15 to TRBJ2-3; 11 bases are shared with TRBD2. From germline, CDR1 is LNHNV and CDR2 YYDKDF (reference sequence). Unmatched junction bases numbered 7, after V lost 3 bases and J lost 2 bases. The CDR3 is 17 residues long. CDR3 protein: CATSSHPGLAVTDTQYF. The CDR3 bases are TGTGCCACCAGCAGTCATCCGGGACTAGCGGTCACAGATACGCAGTATTTT. The whole variable domain, filled in from reference TRBV15 and TRBJ2-3, reads DAMVIQNPRYQVTQFGKPVTLSCSQTLNHNVMYWYQQKSSQAPKLLFHYYDKDFNNEADTPDNFQSRRPNTSFCFLDIRSPGLGDTAMYLCATSSHPGLAVTDTQYFGPGTRLTVL.

J is TRBJ1-1 and V is TRBV19; D might be TRBD1 (6 bases). The CDR3 has 15 amino acids. V was cut by 5 bases and J by 1 base, with 14 bases left in between. In germline, CDR1 is LNHDA, CDR2 SQIVND (reference sequence). The CDR3 loop is CASSDHRVGNTEAFF. CDR3 coding DNA: TGTGCCAGTAGTGACCACAGGGTTGGGAACACTGAAGCTTTCTTT. The full variable domain, completed using reference TRBV19 and TRBJ1-1, is DGGITQSPKYLFRKEGQNVTLSCEQNLNHDAMYWYRQDPGQGLRLIYYSQIVNDFQKGDIAEGYSVSREKKESFPLTVTSAQKNPTAFYLCASSDHRVGNTEAFFGQGTRLTVV.

Turning to this clone: Given the absence of the conserved phenylalanine or tryptophan at the CDR3 end, a read error is likely. Because the CDR3's place on the DNA is in doubt, the DNA is left out and the CDR3 is given as listed by TCRdb. The chain is built from TRBV7-2 and TRBJ1-2; TRBD1 is the table's D call and was not checked against the DNA. The CDR3 length is 17 residues, termini included. Germline V CDR1 and CDR2: SGHTA, FQGNSA. This CDR3 reads CASSLGTGRRRSAPACT.

V is TRBV20-1 and J is TRBJ1-1; no definite D call. Looked up from germline, CDR1 is DFQATT and CDR2 is SNEGSKA (reference sequence). This CDR3 contains 10 residues. Trimming took off 3 bases at V and 9 bases at J, with 8 bases between the two ends. The CDR3 DNA reads TGCAGTGCTAGCGAGATCCAAGCTTTCTTT. Translated, it gives CSASEIQAFF.

This clone was picked up one time. The chain joins TRBV19 to TRBJ2-6; 9 bases map to TRBD1. The CDR3 has 18 residues. Germline lookup yields CDR1 LNHDA and CDR2 SQIVND (reference sequence). V shed 7 bases, J shed 2 bases, and the junction held 12 bases outside the gene matches. The CDR3 sequence is CASTLSGTGRAGANVLTF. CDR3 bases: TGTGCCAGTACCCTCTCCGGGACAGGGAGAGCTGGGGCCAACGTCCTGACTTTC.

V and J are TRBV2 and TRBJ1-2, with D possibly TRBD1 on 5 matching bases. CDR1 and CDR2 (germline): SNHLY, FYNNEI. V dropped 6 bases and J dropped 4 bases, with 12 bases sitting between them. This CDR3 comprises 13 residues. The CDR3 DNA follows: TGTGCCAGCAGAGCGGGGCTAGCCTATGGCTACACCTTC. This codes for CASRAGLAYGYTF.

The V call is TRBV2, the J call TRBJ2-7; no reliable D call. V was trimmed by 1 base and J by 3 bases, leaving 7 bases between them. The germline V gene encodes CDR1 SNHLY and CDR2 FYNNEI. This CDR3 has 13 amino acids. CDR3 sequence: CASSEGIYYEQYF. The CDR3 DNA is TGTGCCAGCAGTGAAGGCATCTACTACGAGCAGTACTTC.

V gene TRBV4-1 combines with J gene TRBJ1-4; D unclear. V was clipped by 2 bases and J by 9 bases, with 13 bases between them. Per germline, CDR1 MGHRA and CDR2 YSYEKL. The CDR3 runs to 14 residues. The CDR3 DNA is TGCGCCAGCAGCCAACCTACGGCGGCCAAAAAACTGTTTTTT. It encodes CASSQPTAAKKLFF.